Described below is a single T cell receptor (beta chain) sequence and its context. The antigen remains unidentified. This CDR3 is also generated by other DNA sequences in the sample. The V end was cut by 3 bases, the J end by 2 bases, with 11 bases between. This CDR3 is built from 13 residues. Per the germline V gene, CDR1 is SQVTM and CDR2 is ANQGSEA. Donors were Caucasian adults residing in Nashville, Tennessee, USA. This sample was included in a study of shared clonotypes between healthy human individuals. Overall study context: Each donor had three CD4 naive, three CD4 memory, two CD8 naive and one CD8 memory plate.

Each subset's genomic DNA was shared equally among a number of immunoSEQ plates. The assay was immunoSEQ multiplex PCR, and TCRdb's table has in-frame clones only and misses some. The repertoire holds around 1.6 million clones, nearly 99% seen once, with 0.4% to 0.45% in the top ten. General study points: Generation probabilities were higher for clonotypes shared across all four sorted-subset donors than for unshared ones.

J is TRBJ2-7 and V is TRBV29-1; maybe TRBD1 (6 bases). The clonotype was recovered from a man aged 25 to 45 in good health. The source material was naive CD4+ T cells sorted from blood. Subset specified: CD45RA+ positively selected. CDR3 amino acids: CSVDGPGAYEQYF. CDR3 bases: TGCAGCGTTGATGGTCCAGGGGCCTACGAGCAGTACTTC.